Below, 9 T cell receptor beta chains from the same sample are listed, as sequenced in a study of siplizumab effects on memory and regulatory T cells. This table comes from immunoSEQ multiplex PCR, and its TCRdb copy is limited to in-frame clones, with some not included. The data show some 62,000 clones, with less than 85% seen just once and approximately 3.4% held by the top ten. Sequencing input: memory CD4+ T cells sorted from blood. The receptors originated from a human donor in good health.

The table lists this clone with a few counts. Written as DNA, the CDR3 is TGTGCCAGTAGAACAGGATGGGACCTCCTGTCCCCCCATCAGCCCCAGCATTTT. Its protein product is CASRTGWDLLSPHQPQHF. This chain uses TRBV19 with TRBJ1-5, with D tentatively TRBD1 (5 bases). This CDR3 region has 18 residues. The V and J ends lost 6 bases and 5 bases respectively, with 26 bases between them. Per the germline V gene, CDR1 is LNHDA and CDR2 is SQIVND (reference sequence).

This sequence joins TRBV5-1 and TRBJ2-1; 9 bases are shared with TRBD2. Trimming removed 6 bases from V and 7 bases from J; junction bases left unmatched: 8. Germline V gene sequence: CDR1 SGHRS, CDR2 YFSETQ. The CDR3 has 14 amino acids. CDR3 region: CASKAGGPENEQFF. CDR3 DNA: TGCGCCAGCAAGGCGGGGGGGCCGGAGAATGAGCAGTTCTTC. Full variable domain (missing parts from reference TRBV5-1 and TRBJ2-1): KAGVTQTPRYLIKTRGQQVTLSCSPISGHRSVSWYQQTPGQGLQFLFEYFSETQRNKGNFPGRFSGRQFSNSRSEMNVSTLELGDSALYLCASKAGGPENEQFFGPGTRLTVL.

The J gene is TRBJ2-7, the V gene TRBV2; TRBD2 matches at 9 bases. Germline V gene sequence: CDR1 SNHLY, CDR2 FYNNEI. This CDR3 contains 16 residues. J lost 5 bases, V lost 3 bases, and 11 bases had no gene match. The DNA of the CDR3 is TGTGCCAGCAGTGACATCCAGGGGGTAGCGGGAGACGAGCAGTACTTC. It specifies CASSDIQGVAGDEQYF.

The V and J genes are TRBV7-2 and TRBJ1-5, with no clear D. Trimming shortened V by 5 bases and J by 3 bases, and 5 bases separated the two germline ends. The CDR3 runs 12 residues. Germline V gene data show CDR1 as SGHTA and CDR2 as FQGNSA. CDR3 amino acids: CASSPYNQPQHF. The CDR3 DNA follows: TGTGCCAGCAGCCCTTACAATCAGCCCCAGCATTTT.

The chain is built from TRBV2 and TRBJ2-5, with 12 bases fitting TRBD2. Germline V lookup: CDR1 SNHLY, CDR2 FYNNEI. V lost 2 bases to trimming and J lost 5 bases; unmatched junction nucleotides: 12. This CDR3 is 18 amino acids long. The CDR3 DNA is TGTGCCAGCAGTGAAAGGCCCGCTAGCGGGGGGGCTCGGGAGACCCAGTACTTC. This translates into CASSERPASGGARETQYF. The full variable domain, rest sourced from reference TRBV2 and TRBJ2-5, is EPEVTQTPSHQVTQMGQEVILRCVPISNHLYFYWYRQILGQKVEFLVSFYNNEISEKSEIFDDQFSVERPDGSNFTLKIRSTKLEDSAMYFCASSERPASGGARETQYFGPGTRLLVL.

CDR3 nucleotide sequence: TGTGCCAGCTCACCACCCGGAGGGGGTCGTAATTCACCCCTCCACTTT. Protein: CASSPPGGGRNSPLHF. The rearrangement joins TRBV18 to TRBJ1-6; possible D gene TRBD1, 6 bases. V lost 0 bases and J 6 bases, leaving 12 bases between the germline ends. Germline lookup yields CDR1 KGHSH and CDR2 LQKENI. This CDR3 contains 16 residues.

V and J are TRBV27 and TRBJ1-5; D is uncertain. Germline V lookup: CDR1 MNHEY, CDR2 SMNVEV (reference sequence). This CDR3 comprises 15 residues. V was cut by 2 bases and J by 2 bases, with 10 bases left in between. CDR3 loop: CASSLLSGGNQPQHF. DNA of the CDR3: TGTGCCAGCAGTTTACTGTCAGGTGGCAATCAGCCCCAGCATTTT.

This clone has only a few counts. This chain joins TRBV5-1 and TRBJ1-2; no firm D call. The CDR3 is 13 residues long. CDR1 SGHRS and CDR2 YFSETQ come from the germline V gene. Trimming left V 4 bases short and J 8 bases short, with 15 bases between. This chain's CDR3 is CASSVRPFGGYTF. CDR3 DNA: TGCGCCAGCAGCGTGAGACCATTTGGGGGCTACACCTTC.

On this clone itself: Germline and junction disagree at one end, which may indicate a read error. The V and J genes are TRBV2 and TRBJ1-2; a possible D gene is TRBD1 (6 bases). Germline V gives CDR1 SNHLY, CDR2 FYNNEI. The CDR3 consists of 11 residues. The CDR3 DNA sequence: TGTGCCAGCAGGGCTGGACAGCAGAGGCCCTTC. Its protein is CASRAGQQRPF.